The source of this TCR beta chain is a study of shared clonotypes between healthy human individuals. Authors' methods: With immunoSEQ giving junction-only sequences and no quality scores, filtering differed. The assay was immunoSEQ multiplex PCR, and TCRdb's table has in-frame clones only and misses some. That table supplies the V and J calls and clone size; D and trimming were determined from the DNA. The sample yields over 1.5 million clones, 95% to 99% seen once. The CDR3 covers 13 residues. Germline V lookup: CDR1 MDHEN, CDR2 SYDVKM. The sequence derives from a man aged 30 to 39 in good health. The chain employs TRBV28 and TRBJ1-1; D unclear. The sample consisted of naive CD4+ T cells sorted from blood. The subset denotes: CD45RA+ positively selected. Written as DNA, the CDR3 is TGTGCGGGGAGGGCCGGCGGGAACACTGAAGCTTTCTTT. Encoded protein: CAGRAGGNTEAFF.